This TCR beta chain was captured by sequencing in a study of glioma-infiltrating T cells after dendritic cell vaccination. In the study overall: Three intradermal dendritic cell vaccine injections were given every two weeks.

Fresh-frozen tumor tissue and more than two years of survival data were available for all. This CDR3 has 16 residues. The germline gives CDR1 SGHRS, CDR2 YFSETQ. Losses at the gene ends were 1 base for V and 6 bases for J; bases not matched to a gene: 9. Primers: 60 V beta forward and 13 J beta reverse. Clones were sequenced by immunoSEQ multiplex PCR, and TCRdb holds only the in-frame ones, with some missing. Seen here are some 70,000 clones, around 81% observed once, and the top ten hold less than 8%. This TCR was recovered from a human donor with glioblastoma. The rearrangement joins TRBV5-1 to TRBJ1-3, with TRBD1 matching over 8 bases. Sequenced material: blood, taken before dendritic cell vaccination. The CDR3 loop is CASSLSSGTGVNTIYF. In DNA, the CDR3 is TGCGCCAGCAGCTTGTCATCGGGGACAGGAGTAAACACCATATATTTT. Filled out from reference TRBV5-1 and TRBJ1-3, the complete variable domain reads KAGVTQTPRYLIKTRGQQVTLSCSPISGHRSVSWYQQTPGQGLQFLFEYFSETQRNKGNFPGRFSGRQFSNSRSEMNVSTLELGDSALYLCASSLSSGTGVNTIYFGEGSWLTVV.